The source of this TCR beta chain is a study of molecular identifiers for immune sequencing clone quantification. One entry per CDR3 protein, called by TCRdb with MiXCR from the PCR reads. The sample lists under 350,000 distinct CDR3 sequences, roughly a quarter occurring once. Only a few counts were recorded for this clonotype. The TCR sequence derives from a human donor in good health. Some libraries in this study had Jurkat cell RNA spiked in. The sequenced sample was naive CD8+ T cells from blood, with Jurkat cell RNA spiked in. The subset denotes: FACS-sorted CD8+CD4-CCR7+CD45RA+ naive T cells.

The CDR3 here is CASSLFEGYEQYF. The CDR3 region has the DNA TGTGCCAGCAGCTTATTCGAGGGGTACGAGCAGTACTTC. J is TRBJ2-7 and V is TRBV11-2, with D possibly called TRBD1 or TRBD2 (5 bases each). Trimming shortened V by 2 bases and J by 4 bases, and 9 bases separated the two germline ends. The CDR3 spans 13 residues. Germline V gene lookup returns CDR1 SGHAT and CDR2 FQNNGV.